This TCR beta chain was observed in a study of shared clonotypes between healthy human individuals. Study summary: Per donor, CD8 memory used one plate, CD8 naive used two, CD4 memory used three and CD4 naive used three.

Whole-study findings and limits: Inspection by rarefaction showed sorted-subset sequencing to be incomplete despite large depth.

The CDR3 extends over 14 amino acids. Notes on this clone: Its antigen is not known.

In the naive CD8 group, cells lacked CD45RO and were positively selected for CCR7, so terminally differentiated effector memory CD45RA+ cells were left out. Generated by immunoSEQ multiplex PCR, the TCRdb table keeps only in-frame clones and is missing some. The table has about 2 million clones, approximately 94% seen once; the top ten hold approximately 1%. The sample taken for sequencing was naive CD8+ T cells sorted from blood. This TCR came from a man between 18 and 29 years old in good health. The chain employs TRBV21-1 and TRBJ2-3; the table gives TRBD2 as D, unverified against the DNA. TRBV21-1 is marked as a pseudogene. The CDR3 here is CASSLAGLAGWQYF. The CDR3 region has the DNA TGTGCCAGCAGCCTCGCCGGACTAGCGGGCTGGCAGTATTTT.